A single sample is the source of the 30 T cell receptor beta chains below, sequenced in a study of tumor and adjacent non-tumor tissue in lung cancer. RNA was extracted from bulk tissue without any cell sorting. A modified ARM-PCR protocol with three rounds of nested PCR amplified TCRbeta. TCRdb used MiXCR to reprocess the multiplex PCR reads, holding one entry per CDR3 protein. Seen here are tens of thousands of distinct CDR3 sequences, under 80% observed once, and the top ten hold roughly 12%. Sequencing was performed on lung tumor tissue. The receptors come from a woman in her fifties or sixties with non-small cell lung cancer.

This clonotype was recorded a few times. CDR3 bases: TGCAGTGCTGGACGATTCGGGAGGTTTGGCCACAATGAGCAGTTCTTC. Translating it yields CSAGRFGRFGHNEQFF. The rearrangement links TRBV20-1 to TRBJ2-1, with 7 bases fitting TRBD2. Germline V lookup: CDR1 DFQATT, CDR2 SNEGSKA (reference sequence). The ends lost 5 bases at V and 5 bases at J; junction bases unmatched: 15. This CDR3 has 16 residues.

The sample holds one count of this clonotype. One junction end does not reproduce the germline sequence, and a read error may be involved. The chain recombines TRBV11-2 with TRBJ1-1, with 7 bases that match TRBD1. The CDR3 runs 13 residues. The germline CDR1 and CDR2 sequences are SGHAT and FQNNGV. DNA for the CDR3: TGTGTCAGCAGCAGGCGACAGGGAGGTGAATCTTTCTTT. Translation gives CVSSRRQGGESFF.

This clonotype appeared a single time. One end of the junction does not line up with germline, which may come from a read error. V gene TRBV4-1 combines with J gene TRBJ2-1; D is unclear. The CDR3 runs 15 residues. CDR1 and CDR2 (germline): MGHRA, YSYEKL. The CDR3 region has the DNA TGCGCCAGAAGCCAAGAACCTGTGGAGTGTGGAGAACAGTTCTTC. Encoded protein: CARSQEPVECGEQFF.

As regards this clonotype: This may stem from a read error, because a much larger clone lies one nucleotide away. The V and J genes are TRBV5-1 and TRBJ2-6, with unresolved D. CDR3 length: 14 amino acids. V was trimmed by 2 bases and J by 5 bases, leaving 8 bases between them. CDR1 is SGHRS and CDR2 is YFSETQ in the germline V gene. The CDR3 loop reads CASSFTTRANVLTF. The DNA of the CDR3 is TGCGCCAGCAGCTTTACCACCAGGGCCAACGTCCTGACTTTC.

The chain couples TRBV6-5 to TRBJ1-3, with D uncertain. Germline V CDR1 and CDR2: MNHEY, SVGAGI. CDR3 length equals 16 residues. Between the trimmed V and J ends, which lost 6 bases and 4 bases, there was a span of 19 bases. This CDR3 reads CASRSPARDAGNTIYF. CDR3 bases: TGTGCCAGCAGATCCCCTGCGCGCGATGCAGGAAACACCATATATTTT.

For this clonotype: One junction end does not reproduce the germline sequence, and a read error may be involved. This chain links TRBV14 with TRBJ2-5, with D possibly matching TRBD2 (6 bases). Per the germline V gene, CDR1 is SGHDN and CDR2 is FVKESK. The CDR3 sequence is 15 residues long. The CDR3 spells CASSQGGTLQETQNF. The DNA of the CDR3 is TGTGCCAGCAGTCAGGGCGGGACTTTACAAGAGACCCAGAACTTC. The variable domain in full, completed from reference TRBV14 and TRBJ2-5, reads EAGVTQFPSHSVIEKGQTVTLRCDPISGHDNLYWYRRVMGKEIKFLLHFVKESKQDESGMPNNRFLAERTGGTYSTLKVQPAELEDSGVYFCASSQGGTLQETQNFGPGTRLLVL.

This clonotype has a count of ten or more. The chain joins TRBV24-1 to TRBJ2-1, with D possibly TRBD1 on 5 matching bases. The V gene lost 3 bases and the J gene lost 3 bases, with 11 bases spanning the gap. The CDR3 is 15 amino acids. Germline assignment: CDR1 KGHDR and CDR2 SFDVKD. CDR3 bases: TGTGCCACCAGTGATCGTTGGACACGCTACAATGAGCAGTTCTTC. Its protein product is CATSDRWTRYNEQFF.

This chain joins TRBV20-1 and TRBJ1-2; a weak D match, TRBD1 (5 bases). Germline values: CDR1 DFQATT, CDR2 SNEGSKA (reference sequence). This CDR3 is built from 14 residues. Trimming shortened V by 6 bases and J by 0 bases, and 14 bases separated the two germline ends. As DNA, the CDR3 is TGCAGTGCCGCGTACAGGAAAGCTAACTATGGCTACACCTTC. This sequence encodes CSAAYRKANYGYTF.

This sequence joins TRBV12-3 or TRBV12-4 and TRBJ2-2; TRBD1 agrees at 8 bases. The trim removed 7 bases at V and 14 bases at J, leaving 18 bases unmatched. The CDR3 loop spans 15 amino acids. CDR3 DNA: TGTGCCAGCAACCGGGACAGGCGGAACAACGGGAAACTGTTTTTT. Translated: CASNRDRRNNGKLFF.

About this clonotype: A read error may produce the germline difference seen at one junction end. The chain has TRBV29-1 and TRBJ2-1; D perhaps matches TRBD2 (5 bases). CDR1 and CDR2 (germline): SQVTM, ANQGSEA. The CDR3 length is 16 residues. The DNA of the CDR3 is TGCAGCGTTGAAAGTCCCACTAGGAGCCCATACAATGAGCAATTCTTC. Protein sequence: CSVESPTRSPYNEQFF.

This chain joins TRBV7-8 and TRBJ1-1; TRBD1 is a possible D gene (6 bases). Per germline, CDR1 SGHVS and CDR2 FQNEAQ. This CDR3 contains 16 residues. Trimming shortened V by 5 bases and J by 0 bases, and 16 bases separated the two germline ends. CDR3 loop: CASSGGARLLNTEAFF. The CDR3, as DNA: TGTGCCAGCAGCGGGGGGGCACGATTATTGAACACTGAAGCTTTCTTT.

V is TRBV29-1 and J is TRBJ2-5; the D gene is possibly TRBD2 (5 bases). The germline V and J ends were trimmed by 0 bases and 5 bases, with 19 bases remaining between them. There are 16 residues in the CDR3. From germline, CDR1 is SQVTM and CDR2 ANQGSEA. This CDR3 is CSVEDRERELQETQYF. Written as DNA, the CDR3 is TGCAGCGTTGAAGATAGGGAGAGGGAGCTACAGGAGACCCAGTACTTC.

This clonotype was observed once. The chain joins TRBV7-9 to TRBJ2-7, with TRBD1 identical over 9 bases. The junction had 15 bases not matched to a gene; V was cut back by 9 bases and J by 3 bases. The CDR3 is 16 amino acids. Germline CDR1 SEHNR, CDR2 FQNEAQ (reference sequence). The CDR3 region has the DNA TGTGCCAGGAGCCCCTCGGCCTGGACAGGGGTCTACGAGCAGTACTTC. Protein product: CARSPSAWTGVYEQYF.

This clonotype was observed many times. The CDR3 loop reads CASRVSGSPWGEQFF. DNA for the CDR3: TGCGCCAGCAGAGTTAGCGGGAGTCCGTGGGGTGAGCAGTTCTTC. The chain is built from TRBV10-2 and TRBJ2-1; 9 nucleotides line up with TRBD2. The ends lost 6 bases at V and 9 bases at J; junction bases unmatched: 12. This CDR3 has 15 residues. CDR1 WSHSY and CDR2 SAAADI come from the germline V gene.

In regard to this clonotype: Compared with germline, one end of the junction differs, possibly owing to a read error. V is TRBV28 and J is TRBJ1-1; a weak D match, TRBD1 (5 bases). The length of the CDR3 is 14 residues. Germline V gene lookup returns CDR1 MDHEN and CDR2 SYDVKM. The CDR3 bases are TGTGCCATCAGTTTAATAGGGGTGGACACTGAAGCTTCCTTT. Amino acid sequence: CAISLIGVDTEASF.

Remarks on this clonotype: At one end the junction does not follow the germline gene, possibly because of a read error. V usage is TRBV11-3 and J usage is TRBJ2-2; tentative D call: TRBD1 (6 bases). CDR1 and CDR2 from the germline V gene are SGHNT and YENEEA. The CDR3 loop spans 12 amino acids. This CDR3 is CASSLVYRELFF. CDR3 in DNA: TGTGCCAGCAGCTTAGTTTACAGGGAACTGTTTTTT.

In regard to this clonotype: The junction differs from germline at one of its ends, possibly a read error. The chain has TRBV6-5 and TRBJ2-3, with 10 nucleotides matching TRBD1. The CDR3 length is 15 residues. CDR1 is MNHEY and CDR2 is SVGAGI in the germline V gene. Here the CDR3 DNA reads TGTGCCAGCAGCCGGGACAGGGGCGGCACAGATACGCCGTATTTT. The encoded protein is CASSRDRGGTDTPYF.

This clonotype was detected many times. This chain links TRBV7-8 with TRBJ2-3, with D tentatively TRBD2 (5 bases). Germline V gives CDR1 SGHVS, CDR2 FQNEAQ. Deletions cut 5 bases from V and 2 bases from J, with 11 bases between. CDR3 length: 14 residues. DNA of the CDR3: TGTGCCAGCAGCCCCCTAGCCCCCACAGATACGCAGTATTTT. Its protein is CASSPLAPTDTQYF.

This clonotype occurred once. An end of the junction differs from the germline gene, which may be a read error. The genes are TRBV11-2 and TRBJ1-6, with unresolved D. The CDR3 runs 14 residues. Per the germline V gene, CDR1 is SGHAT and CDR2 is FQNNGV. CDR3 DNA: TGCGCCAGCAGCTTAGACGTGGGTAATTCACCCCTCCACTTT. This translates into CASSLDVGNSPLHF.

Worth noting for this clonotype: A much larger clone lies one base from this, so it may be a read error. The rearrangement joins TRBV25-1 to TRBJ2-4, with TRBD2 matching 8 bases. The CDR3 consists of 15 residues. Germline CDR1 reads MGHDK; CDR2 reads SYGVNS. This chain's CDR3 is CASNEARGEVNIQYF. CDR3 DNA: TGTGCCAGCAATGAAGCGCGGGGGGAGGTGAACATTCAGTACTTC. The variable domain in full, completed from reference TRBV25-1 and TRBJ2-4, reads EADIYQTPRYLVIGTGKKITLECSQTMGHDKMYWYQQDPGMELHLIHYSYGVNSTEKGDLSSESTVSRIRTEHFPLTLESARPSHTSQYLCASNEARGEVNIQYFGAGTRLSVL.

This clonotype was seen a few times. One end of the junction varies from germline; a read error may be responsible. The rearrangement links TRBV10-1 to TRBJ2-2; D is possibly TRBD2 (6 bases). The germline CDR1 and CDR2 sequences are WNHNN and SYGVQD (reference sequence). The CDR3 has 13 amino acids. The CDR3 bases are TGCGCCAGTAACCGGGAGAACACCGGGGAGCTATTTTTT. This sequence encodes CASNRENTGELFF.

As regards this clonotype: At one boundary the junction diverges from the germline segment, which might be a read error. The genes are TRBV7-9 and TRBJ2-2; D uncertain. CDR3 size: 13 residues. Per germline, CDR1 SEHNR and CDR2 FQNEAQ (reference sequence). CDR3 in amino acids: CASNLWVGGELFF. CDR3 nucleotide sequence: TGTGCCAGCAACTTATGGGTGGGCGGGGAGCTGTTTTTT.

This clonotype was seen more than once but under ten times. V and J are TRBV2 and TRBJ2-4; tentatively, D is TRBD2 (5 bases). V was trimmed by 8 bases and J by 7 bases, leaving 18 bases between them. CDR3 length: 14 amino acids. Germline CDR1 is SNHLY and CDR2 is FYNNEI. CDR3 amino acids: CASDPGLSGNIQYF. Here the CDR3 DNA reads TGTGCCAGCGATCCGGGTCTAAGCGGTAACATTCAGTACTTC.

The chain combines TRBV20-1 with TRBJ2-1; 7 bases line up with TRBD2. The V segment lost 6 bases and the J segment 0 bases; nucleotides outside the gene matches: 5. CDR3 length: 14 amino acids. Germline V CDR1 and CDR2: DFQATT, SNEGSKA (reference sequence). The CDR3: CSAPGGISYNEQFF. For the CDR3, the DNA is TGCAGTGCCCCCGGGGGGATCTCCTACAATGAGCAGTTCTTC.

To note about this clonotype: Its ends do not fully match the called genes, so a read error is possible. The chain's CDR3 is CSARGGLDYNEQLF. CDR3 coding DNA: TGCAGTGCTAGAGGGGGGCTGGATTACAATGAGCAGCTCTTC. V gene TRBV20-1 combines with J gene TRBJ2-1, with D possibly being TRBD1 (6 bases). CDR3 size: 14 residues. Germline assignment: CDR1 DFQATT and CDR2 SNEGSKA (reference sequence).

A word on this clonotype: A much larger clone sits a single nucleotide away, making a read error possible. The V and J genes are TRBV5-1 and TRBJ2-3; weak D call: TRBD2 (6 bases). This CDR3 spans 12 amino acids. Germline CDR1 SGHRS, CDR2 YFSETQ. For the CDR3, the DNA is TGCGCCGGCAGCCCGGGCGGGAATACGCAGTATTTT. Residues: CAGSPGGNTQYF. Variable domain in full (rest from reference TRBV5-1 and TRBJ2-3): KAGVTQTPRYLIKTRGQQVTLSCSPISGHRSVSWYQQTPGQGLQFLFEYFSETQRNKGNFPGRFSGRQFSNSRSEMNVSTLELGDSALYLCAGSPGGNTQYFGPGTRLTVL.

In regard to this clonotype: Possible read error: a much larger clone is one base away. This rearrangement joins TRBV6-5 to TRBJ1-4, with 7 bases fitting TRBD1. This CDR3 contains 15 residues. In germline, CDR1 is MNHEY, CDR2 SVGAGI. The DNA of the CDR3 is TGTGTCGGCAGTTACGCCGGGTCGGGACAGGAAAAACTGTTTTTT. Translated, it gives CVGSYAGSGQEKLFF.

In the case of this clonotype: At one end the junction does not follow the germline gene, possibly because of a read error. The chain is built from TRBV7-8 and TRBJ2-1; possibly TRBD1 or TRBD2 for D (5 bases each). This CDR3 has 15 residues. CDR1 SGHVS and CDR2 FQNEAQ come from the germline V gene. CDR3 sequence: CASSSHGTIGREQSF. The DNA for the CDR3 is TGTGCCAGCAGCTCCCATGGGACCATCGGAAGGGAGCAGTCCTTC.

Concerning this clonotype: One end of the junction is discordant with germline, which a read error may explain. The chain employs TRBV28 and TRBJ2-7, with D tentatively TRBD2 (5 bases). CDR1 is MDHEN and CDR2 is SYDVKM in the germline V gene. The CDR3 extends over 17 amino acids. The CDR3: CVSSWSFGETVSYEQYF. CDR3 DNA sequence: TGTGTCAGCAGTTGGAGCTTCGGGGAAACGGTCTCCTACGAGCAGTATTTC.

Worth noting for this clonotype: A much larger clone differs by one base, so this may be a read error. CDR3 bases: TGTGCCAGCAGCTACGGACTGGCAACTAATGAAAAACTGTTTTTT. It is translated as CASSYGLATNEKLFF. The chain couples TRBV11-2 to TRBJ1-4, with D unclear. The ends were cut back, 4 bases at V and 0 bases at J, with 9 bases in the middle. CDR1 is SGHAT, CDR2 FQNNGV, per germline. The CDR3 loop spans 15 amino acids.